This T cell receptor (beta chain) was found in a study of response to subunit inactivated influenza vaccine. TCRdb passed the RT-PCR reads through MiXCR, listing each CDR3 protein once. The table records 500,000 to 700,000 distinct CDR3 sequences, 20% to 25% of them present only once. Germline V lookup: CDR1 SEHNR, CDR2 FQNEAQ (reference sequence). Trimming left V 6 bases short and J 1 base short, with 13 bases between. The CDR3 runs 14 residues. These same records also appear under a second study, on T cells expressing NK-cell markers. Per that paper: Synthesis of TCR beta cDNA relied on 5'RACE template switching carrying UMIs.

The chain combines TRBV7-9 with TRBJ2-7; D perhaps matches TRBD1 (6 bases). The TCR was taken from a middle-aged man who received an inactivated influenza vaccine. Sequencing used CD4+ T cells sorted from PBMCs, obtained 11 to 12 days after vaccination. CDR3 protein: CASSQRQDSYEQYF. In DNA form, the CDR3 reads TGTGCCAGCAGTCAGAGACAGGATTCCTACGAGCAGTACTTC.